These 27 T cell receptor beta chains came from one sample sequenced in a study of blood T cells in healthy people across ages. A second PCR, run for about 6 to 12 cycles, used a sample-barcoded 5' primer plus a J-beta primer mix. TCRdb re-analysed the 5' RACE reads in MiXCR, keeping a single row per CDR3 protein. The table lists 600,000 to 850,000 distinct CDR3 sequences, approximately 25% of them singletons. This sample also appeared in a second study, on T cells of mothers and their children.

The specimen was blood. Receptors originate from a boy aged 10-17 years in good health.

This clonotype was observed a few times. V usage is TRBV6-5 and J usage is TRBJ2-7; TRBD2 is a possible D gene (5 bases). There are 14 residues in the CDR3. Germline CDR1 MNHEY, CDR2 SVGAGI. V lost 6 bases, J lost 3 bases, and 15 bases lay in between. CDR3 sequence reads: CASSRFGGGYEQYF. CDR3 nucleotides: TGTGCCAGCAGCCGGTTTGGAGGCGGCTACGAGCAGTACTTC.

The DNA for the CDR3 is TGTGCCACCGACAGGACGAACACCGGGGAGCTGTTTTTT. Encoded protein: CATDRTNTGELFF. The chain carries TRBV15 and TRBJ2-2; D perhaps matches TRBD1 (6 bases). Trimming cost V 8 bases and J 0 bases, with 7 bases left between them. The CDR3 runs 13 residues. The germline V gene has CDR1 LNHNV and CDR2 YYDKDF (reference sequence).

This chain links TRBV6-5 with TRBJ2-5, with D unclear. The better agreement between TRBJ2-7 and the DNA end casts doubt on the J call. Germline V CDR1 and CDR2: MNHEY, SVGAGI. The CDR3 consists of 17 residues. In DNA, the CDR3 is TGTGCCAGCAGTTACTCGATTAAAAGTATACGGTCCTACGAGCAGTACTTC. This sequence encodes CASSYSIKSIRSYEQYF.

This clonotype appeared a few times. The rearrangement links TRBV29-1 to TRBJ2-7, with unresolved D. V gave up 3 bases and J gave up 2 bases, with 14 bases separating them. The germline gives CDR1 SQVTM, CDR2 ANQGSEA. The CDR3 is 14 residues long. CDR3: CSVESPLLPYEQYF. CDR3 nucleotides: TGCAGCGTTGAGTCGCCGCTACTACCCTACGAGCAGTACTTC.

The chain couples TRBV5-6 to TRBJ1-2, with 8 nucleotides matching TRBD1. The CDR3 is 15 amino acids. Losses at the gene ends were 4 bases for V and 0 bases for J; bases not matched to a gene: 5. Germline CDR1 is SGHDT and CDR2 is YYEEEE. The CDR3 reads CASSGNRGANYGYTF. Written as DNA, the CDR3 is TGTGCCAGCAGCGGGAACAGGGGGGCTAACTATGGCTACACCTTC.

V gene TRBV5-1 combines with J gene TRBJ2-3; 9 bases agree with TRBD2. Germline V gene data show CDR1 as SGHRS and CDR2 as YFSETQ. J gave up 1 base and V 0 bases, and 12 bases lay outside the gene matches. This CDR3 is 19 amino acids long. The CDR3: CASSLGPGLALARTDTQYF. CDR3 bases: TGCGCCAGCAGCTTGGGACCGGGACTAGCTCTGGCTCGCACAGATACGCAGTATTTT.

V gene TRBV29-1 combines with J gene TRBJ2-7; 7 positions match TRBD1. The CDR3 has 13 residues. Germline V gene data show CDR1 as SQVTM and CDR2 as ANQGSEA. Unmatched junction bases numbered 10, after V lost 6 bases and J lost 5 bases. CDR3 region: CSVKLTGLNEQYF. CDR3 DNA sequence: TGCAGCGTCAAATTGACAGGGCTCAACGAGCAGTACTTC.

The gene calls are TRBV7-9 and TRBJ1-4; 7 bases align to TRBD1. Germline V CDR1 and CDR2: SEHNR, FQNEAQ (reference sequence). The J segment lost 0 bases and the V segment lost 5 bases, leaving 9 bases of the junction unmatched. The CDR3 totals 17 residues. In DNA, the CDR3 is TGTGCCAGCAGCCCACAAGGGACAGTCTCAACTAATGAAAAACTGTTTTTT. This gives the protein CASSPQGTVSTNEKLFF.

The table lists this clonotype with many counts. This chain connects TRBV6-6 to TRBJ2-7; TRBD2 is a possible D gene (6 bases). Trimming took 6 bases from V and 2 from J, leaving 11 bases between them. The CDR3 covers 13 residues. Looked up from germline, CDR1 is MNHNY and CDR2 is SVGAGI (reference sequence). The CDR3 sequence is CASSVGGAYEQYF. CDR3 nucleotide sequence: TGTGCCAGCAGCGTTGGCGGGGCCTACGAGCAGTACTTC.

The V call is TRBV5-4, the J call TRBJ2-5; TRBD1 matches at 8 bases. The CDR3 consists of 14 residues. Germline-derived CDR1 and CDR2 are SGHNT and YYREEE (reference sequence). J gave up 3 bases and V 0 bases, and 1 base lay outside the gene matches. The CDR3 loop reads CASSLVDREETQYF. The CDR3 DNA reads TGTGCCAGCAGCTTGGTGGACAGGGAAGAGACCCAGTACTTC.

This clonotype was recorded a few times. The J gene is TRBJ2-5, the V gene TRBV7-6; TRBD1 aligns across 9 bases. The closer fit of TRBJ2-1 to the DNA end suggests the J call may be wrong. The germline CDR1 and CDR2 sequences are SGHVS and FNYEAQ. The CDR3 length is 16 residues. In nucleotides, the CDR3 is TGTGCCAGCAGCACCTGGGACAGGGCTGCCTTCAATGAGCAGTTCTTC. It is translated as CASSTWDRAAFNEQFF.

This clonotype was found a few times. V is TRBV2 and J is TRBJ1-5; TRBD1 matches at 7 bases. The CDR3 covers 15 residues. The junction had 6 bases not matched to a gene; V was cut back by 1 base and J by 6 bases. Germline values: CDR1 SNHLY, CDR2 FYNNEI. The CDR3 protein is CASSEGLGGVQPQHF. The CDR3 nucleotides read TGTGCCAGCAGTGAAGGGCTAGGGGGCGTTCAGCCCCAGCATTTT.

This clonotype came up a few times. V is TRBV2 and J is TRBJ1-2; D might be TRBD1 (6 bases). The V end lost 8 bases, the J end lost 8 bases, and 15 bases lay between the germline ends. Germline loops: CDR1 SNHLY, CDR2 FYNNEI. CDR3 size: 12 residues. CDR3 nucleotide sequence: TGTGCCAGCGGGGGCGGATTGGAAGGCTACACCTTC. Protein product: CASGGGLEGYTF.

The sample holds a few counts of this clonotype. This chain uses TRBV11-2 with TRBJ2-3; D is perhaps TRBD2 (6 bases). Trimming took off 2 bases at V and 4 bases at J, with 10 bases between the two ends. This CDR3 contains 14 residues. Germline V CDR1 and CDR2: SGHAT, FQNNGV. The CDR3 DNA reads as TGTGCCAGCAGCTTAATGTCTAGCGCAGATACGCAGTATTTT. Amino acids: CASSLMSSADTQYF.

DNA of the CDR3: TGTGCCAGCAGCGCTCTCGCACCTAGCGGGGCATACGAGCAGTACTTC. This sequence encodes CASSALAPSGAYEQYF. The genes are TRBV7-8 and TRBJ2-7; TRBD2 agrees at 9 bases. CDR1 SGHVS and CDR2 FQNEAQ come from the germline V gene. The J segment lost 4 bases and the V segment lost 5 bases, leaving 12 bases of the junction unmatched. The CDR3 totals 16 residues.

This clonotype occurred a few times. The junction shows a germline mismatch at one end, possibly a read error. The chain uses TRBV6-5 and TRBJ2-7; D not certain. Germline V CDR1 and CDR2: MNHEY, SVGAGI. The CDR3 contains 12 residues. The CDR3 nucleotides read TGTGTCAGCAGTGGGGACTCCTACGAGCAGTACTTC. It specifies CVSSGDSYEQYF.

This clonotype was counted only a few times. Lacking the conserved final phenylalanine or tryptophan, this CDR3 likely reflects a read error. The DNA is left out, because the CDR3 cannot be placed on it with certainty; the CDR3 is given as TCRdb lists it. The chain is built from TRBV2 and TRBJ2-1; the table gives TRBD2 as D, unverified against the DNA. The CDR3 is 12 residues long, counting both termini. Per germline, CDR1 SNHLY and CDR2 FYNNEI. CDR3 residues: CASTPGVAGPYL.

This clonotype turned up a few times. The CDR3 spells CASSPFHGYEQYF. The CDR3 region has the DNA TGTGCCAGCAGCCCATTTCATGGCTACGAGCAGTACTTC. This chain connects TRBV7-2 to TRBJ2-5; D gene uncertain. The end of the DNA aligns better with TRBJ2-7, so the J call may be wrong. Germline-derived CDR1 and CDR2 are SGHTA and FQGNSA. CDR3 length: 13 residues.

The chain carries TRBV18 and TRBJ2-5; D is uncertain. Trimming left V 3 bases short and J 4 bases short, with 12 bases between. This CDR3 spans 14 amino acids. Germline CDR1 is KGHSH and CDR2 is LQKENI. CDR3 sequence: CASSPKQIGETQYF. CDR3 sequence (DNA): TGTGCCAGCTCACCGAAACAAATAGGAGAGACCCAGTACTTC. The full variable domain, rest sourced from reference TRBV18 and TRBJ2-5, is NAGVMQNPRHLVRRRGQEARLRCSPMKGHSHVYWYRQLPEEGLKFMVYLQKENIIDESGMPKERFSAEFPKEGPSILRIQQVVRGDSAAYFCASSPKQIGETQYFGPGTRLLVL.

This clonotype was found a few times. The rearrangement joins TRBV12-3 or TRBV12-4 to TRBJ2-5; tentative D call: TRBD1 (7 bases). The length of the CDR3 is 15 residues. Trimming removed 3 bases at V and 4 bases at J, with 15 bases between. In DNA, the CDR3 is TGTGCCAGCAGTTTTGGAGGGGGCTTCGGAGAGACCCAGTACTTC. Protein sequence: CASSFGGGFGETQYF.

This chain joins TRBV29-1 and TRBJ2-1, with D unresolved. With 0 bases removed from V and 4 bases from J, the gap between germline ends came to 16 bases. Germline values: CDR1 SQVTM, CDR2 ANQGSEA. The CDR3 sequence is 16 residues long. CDR3 in amino acids: CSVEEWTARAYNEQFF. The CDR3 region has the DNA TGCAGCGTTGAAGAATGGACGGCACGGGCTTACAATGAGCAGTTCTTC.

This clonotype came up a few times. This chain connects TRBV20-1 to TRBJ2-1; tentatively, D is TRBD2 (6 bases). V lost 0 bases to trimming and J lost 12 bases, with 21 bases between them. The length of the CDR3 is 15 residues. The germline gives CDR1 DFQATT, CDR2 SNEGSKA (reference sequence). This CDR3 is CSARDHRDWGLGQFF. The CDR3 DNA reads TGCAGTGCTAGAGACCACCGGGACTGGGGCTTAGGGCAGTTCTTC.

This clonotype was counted only a few times. This chain connects TRBV10-3 to TRBJ2-5; TRBD2 aligns across 8 bases. The J call is doubtful: the DNA matches TRBJ2-1 better. Germline CDR1 reads ENHRY; CDR2 reads SYGVKD. CDR3 length: 13 residues. The CDR3 region is CAIKAGAGDEQFF. CDR3 DNA sequence: TGTGCCATCAAGGCGGGAGCGGGGGATGAGCAGTTCTTC.

This clonotype was seen more than once but under ten times. This rearrangement joins TRBV28 to TRBJ2-5, with 8 positions matching TRBD1. Matching the DNA end better, TRBJ2-7 makes the J call doubtful. The CDR3 is 15 amino acids. The germline gives CDR1 MDHEN, CDR2 SYDVKM. The CDR3 DNA follows: TGTGCCAGCAGTTTATTAGGACAGGGACAATACGAGCAGTACTTC. As protein: CASSLLGQGQYEQYF.

This clonotype was picked up a small number of times. This rearrangement joins TRBV4-1 to TRBJ2-5; D unresolved. Germline CDR1 reads MGHRA; CDR2 reads YSYEKL. The V gene lost 0 bases and the J gene lost 2 bases, with 10 bases spanning the gap. CDR3 size: 15 residues. The CDR3 loop is CASSQDLAEQETQYF. The DNA for the CDR3 is TGCGCCAGCAGCCAAGATCTGGCAGAACAAGAGACCCAGTACTTC.

This clonotype was seen more than once but under ten times. The chain employs TRBV4-2 and TRBJ2-3; 7 bases align to TRBD1. CDR3 length: 16 amino acids. CDR1 LGHNA and CDR2 YNFKEQ come from the germline V gene. V trimming: 0 bases; J trimming: 3 bases; junction bases outside the gene matches: 6. CDR3 in DNA: TGTGCCAGCAGCCAAGAGGGCGACAGGGTAACAGATACGCAGTATTTT. This encodes CASSQEGDRVTDTQYF.

V gene TRBV10-3 combines with J gene TRBJ1-5, with TRBD1 identical over 7 bases. The trim removed 10 bases at V and 7 bases at J, leaving 4 bases unmatched. The CDR3 sequence is 11 residues long. Germline CDR1 and CDR2: ENHRY and SYGVKD. CDR3 nucleotide sequence: TGTGCCACAGGGGGAGACCAGCCCCAGCATTTT. This sequence encodes CATGGDQPQHF.